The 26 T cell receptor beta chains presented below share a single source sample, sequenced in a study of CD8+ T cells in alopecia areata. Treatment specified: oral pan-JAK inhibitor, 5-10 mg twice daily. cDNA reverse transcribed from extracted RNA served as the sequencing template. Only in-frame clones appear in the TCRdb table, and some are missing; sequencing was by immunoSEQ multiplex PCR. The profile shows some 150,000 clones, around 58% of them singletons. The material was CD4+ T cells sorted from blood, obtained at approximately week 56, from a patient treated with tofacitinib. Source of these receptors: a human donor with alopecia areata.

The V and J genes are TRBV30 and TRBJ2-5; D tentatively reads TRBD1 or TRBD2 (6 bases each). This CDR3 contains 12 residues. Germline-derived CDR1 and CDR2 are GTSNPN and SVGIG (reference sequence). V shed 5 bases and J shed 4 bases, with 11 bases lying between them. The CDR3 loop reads CAWGGLGETQYF. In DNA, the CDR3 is TGTGCCTGGGGGGGGCTGGGAGAGACCCAGTACTTC.

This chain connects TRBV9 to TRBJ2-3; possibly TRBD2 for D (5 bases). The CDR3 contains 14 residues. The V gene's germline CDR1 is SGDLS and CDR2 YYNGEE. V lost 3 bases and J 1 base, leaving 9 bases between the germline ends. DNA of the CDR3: TGTGCCAGCAGCGCCAGCGGTCGCACAGATACGCAGTATTTT. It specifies CASSASGRTDTQYF.

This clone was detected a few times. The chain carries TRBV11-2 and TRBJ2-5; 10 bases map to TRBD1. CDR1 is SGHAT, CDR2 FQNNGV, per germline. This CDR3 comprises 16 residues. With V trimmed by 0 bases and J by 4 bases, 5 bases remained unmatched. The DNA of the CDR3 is TGTGCCAGCAGCTTAGATAGGACAGGGGGGAGAGAGACCCAGTACTTC. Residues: CASSLDRTGGRETQYF. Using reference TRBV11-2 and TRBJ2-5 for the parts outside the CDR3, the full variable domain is EAGVAQSPRYKIIEKRQSVAFWCNPISGHATLYWYQQILGQGPKLLIQFQNNGVVDDSQLPKDRFSAERLKGVDSTLKIQPAKLEDSAVYLCASSLDRTGGRETQYFGPGTRLLVL.

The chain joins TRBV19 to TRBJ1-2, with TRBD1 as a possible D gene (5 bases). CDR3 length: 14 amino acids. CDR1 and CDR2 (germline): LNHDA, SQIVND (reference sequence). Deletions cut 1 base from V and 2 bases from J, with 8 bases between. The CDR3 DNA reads TGTGCCAGTAGTATAGTCGGGGGAAACTATGGCTACACCTTC. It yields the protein CASSIVGGNYGYTF.

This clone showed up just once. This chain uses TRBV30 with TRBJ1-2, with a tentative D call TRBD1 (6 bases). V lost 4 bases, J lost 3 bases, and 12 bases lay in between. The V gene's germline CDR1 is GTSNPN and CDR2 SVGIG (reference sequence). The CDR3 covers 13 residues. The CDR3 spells CAWTAGDDYGYTF. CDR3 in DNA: TGTGCCTGGACCGCAGGGGATGACTATGGCTACACCTTC.

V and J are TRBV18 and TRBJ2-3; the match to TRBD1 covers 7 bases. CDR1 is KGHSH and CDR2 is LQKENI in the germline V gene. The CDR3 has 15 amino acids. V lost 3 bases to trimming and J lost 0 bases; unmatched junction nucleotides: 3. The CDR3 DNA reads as TGTGCCAGCTCACCGGGACAGCGTAGCACAGATACGCAGTATTTT. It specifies CASSPGQRSTDTQYF.

The CDR3 DNA follows: TGCAGCGTTGGACAGGGGGTGAACACTGAAGCTTTCTTT. Residues: CSVGQGVNTEAFF. The J gene is TRBJ1-1, the V gene TRBV29-1, with 9 bases lining up with TRBD1. The CDR3 runs 13 residues. CDR1 and CDR2 from the germline V gene are SQVTM and ANQGSEA. V trimming: 4 bases; J trimming: 0 bases; junction bases outside the gene matches: 0.

The CDR3 region has the DNA TGCAGTGCTAGAGATGGTGGGACCCAGTACTTC. Its translation is CSARDGGTQYF. The chain combines TRBV20-1 with TRBJ2-5; D gene unclear. The V gene's germline CDR1 is DFQATT and CDR2 SNEGSKA (reference sequence). This CDR3 spans 11 amino acids. V gave up 0 bases and J gave up 7 bases, with 6 bases separating them.

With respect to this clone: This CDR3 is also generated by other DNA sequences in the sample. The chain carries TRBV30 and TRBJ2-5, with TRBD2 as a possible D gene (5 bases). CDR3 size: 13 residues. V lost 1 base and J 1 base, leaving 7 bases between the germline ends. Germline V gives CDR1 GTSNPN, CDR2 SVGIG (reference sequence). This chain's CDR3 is CAWSGGLQETQYF. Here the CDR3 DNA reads TGTGCCTGGAGTGGAGGACTCCAAGAGACCCAGTACTTC.

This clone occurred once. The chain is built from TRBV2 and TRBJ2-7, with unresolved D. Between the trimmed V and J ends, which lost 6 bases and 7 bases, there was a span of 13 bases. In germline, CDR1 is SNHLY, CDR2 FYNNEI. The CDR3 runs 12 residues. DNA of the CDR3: TGTGCCAGCAGGCTGGACCGAGGAGAGCAGTACTTC. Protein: CASRLDRGEQYF.

The CDR3 nucleotides are TGTGCCAGCTCGAGGGACGTCAGGCATGGCTACACCTTC. It encodes CASSRDVRHGYTF. The rearrangement links TRBV9 to TRBJ1-2; D might be TRBD1 (5 bases). Looked up from germline, CDR1 is SGDLS and CDR2 is YYNGEE. The CDR3 covers 13 residues. The germline V and J ends were trimmed by 7 bases and 6 bases, with 16 bases remaining between them. Variable domain in full (rest from reference TRBV9 and TRBJ1-2): DSGVTQTPKHLITATGQRVTLRCSPRSGDLSVYWYQQSLDQGLQFLIQYYNGEERAKGNILERFSAQQFPDLHSELNLSSLELGDSALYFCASSRDVRHGYTFGSGTRLTVV.

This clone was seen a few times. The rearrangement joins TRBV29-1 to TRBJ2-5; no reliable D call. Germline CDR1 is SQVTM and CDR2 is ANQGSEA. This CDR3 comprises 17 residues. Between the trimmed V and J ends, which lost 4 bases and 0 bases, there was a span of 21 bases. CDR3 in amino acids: CSVVTGQLIRYQETQYF. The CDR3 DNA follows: TGCAGCGTTGTAACCGGGCAACTGATAAGATACCAAGAGACCCAGTACTTC.

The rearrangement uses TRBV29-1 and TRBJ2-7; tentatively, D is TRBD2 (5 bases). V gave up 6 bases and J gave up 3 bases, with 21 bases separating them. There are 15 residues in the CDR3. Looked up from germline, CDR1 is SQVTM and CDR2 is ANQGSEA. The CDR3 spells CSVFAGGWGNYEQYF. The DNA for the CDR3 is TGCAGCGTGTTCGCGGGTGGTTGGGGAAACTACGAGCAGTACTTC.

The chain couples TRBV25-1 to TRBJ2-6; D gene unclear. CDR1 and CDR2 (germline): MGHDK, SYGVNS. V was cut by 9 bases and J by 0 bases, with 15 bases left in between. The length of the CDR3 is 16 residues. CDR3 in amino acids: CASQGFPSSGANVLTF. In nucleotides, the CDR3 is TGTGCCAGTCAAGGGTTCCCTAGCTCTGGGGCCAACGTCCTGACTTTC.

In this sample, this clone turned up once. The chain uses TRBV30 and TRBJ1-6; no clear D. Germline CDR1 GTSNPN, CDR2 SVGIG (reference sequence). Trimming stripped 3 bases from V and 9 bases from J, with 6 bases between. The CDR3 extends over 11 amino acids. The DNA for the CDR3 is TGTGCCTGGAGCGGTAGTTCACCCCTCCACTTT. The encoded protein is CAWSGSSPLHF.

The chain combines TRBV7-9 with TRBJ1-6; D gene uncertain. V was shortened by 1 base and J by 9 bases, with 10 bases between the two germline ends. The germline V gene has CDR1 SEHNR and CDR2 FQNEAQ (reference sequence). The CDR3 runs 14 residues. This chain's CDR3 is CASSLEGGGSPLHF. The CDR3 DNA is TGTGCCAGCAGCTTAGAGGGAGGAGGTTCACCCCTCCACTTT.

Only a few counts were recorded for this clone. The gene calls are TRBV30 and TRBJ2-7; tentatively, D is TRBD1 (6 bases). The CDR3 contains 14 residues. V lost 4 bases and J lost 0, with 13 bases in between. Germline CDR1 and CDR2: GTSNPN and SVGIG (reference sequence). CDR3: CAWTSRGSSYEQYF. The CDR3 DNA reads TGTGCCTGGACCAGCAGGGGAAGCTCCTACGAGCAGTACTTC.

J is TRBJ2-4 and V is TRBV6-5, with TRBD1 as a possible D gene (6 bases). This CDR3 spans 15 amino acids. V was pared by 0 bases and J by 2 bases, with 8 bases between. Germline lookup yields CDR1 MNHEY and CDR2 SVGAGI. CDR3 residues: CASSYSRDTKNIQYF. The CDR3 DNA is TGTGCCAGCAGTTACTCCCGGGACACCAAAAACATTCAGTACTTC.

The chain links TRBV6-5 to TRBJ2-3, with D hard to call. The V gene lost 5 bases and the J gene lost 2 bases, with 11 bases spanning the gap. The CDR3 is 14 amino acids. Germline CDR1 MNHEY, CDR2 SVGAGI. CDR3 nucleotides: TGTGCCAGCAGTGCTCCCGGCCACACAGATACGCAGTATTTT. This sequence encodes CASSAPGHTDTQYF.

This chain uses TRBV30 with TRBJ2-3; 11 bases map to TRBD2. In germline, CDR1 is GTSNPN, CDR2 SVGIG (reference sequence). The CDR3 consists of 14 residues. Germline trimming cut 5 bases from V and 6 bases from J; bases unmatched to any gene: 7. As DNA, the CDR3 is TGTGCCTGGGGTACTAGCGGGGGTGGCGATACGCAGTATTTT. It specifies CAWGTSGGGDTQYF.

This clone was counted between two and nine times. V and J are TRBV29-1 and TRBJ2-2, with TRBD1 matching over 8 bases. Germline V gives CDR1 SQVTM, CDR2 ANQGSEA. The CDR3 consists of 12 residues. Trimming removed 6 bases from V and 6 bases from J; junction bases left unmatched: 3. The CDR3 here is CSVDRGAGELFF. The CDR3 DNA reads TGCAGCGTAGACAGGGGTGCCGGGGAGCTGTTTTTT.

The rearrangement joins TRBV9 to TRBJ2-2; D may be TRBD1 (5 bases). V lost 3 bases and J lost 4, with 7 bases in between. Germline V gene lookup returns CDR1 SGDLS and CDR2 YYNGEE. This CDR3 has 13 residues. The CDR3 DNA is TGTGCCAGCAGCGCAAGGGGCACCGGGGAGCTGTTTTTT. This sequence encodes CASSARGTGELFF.

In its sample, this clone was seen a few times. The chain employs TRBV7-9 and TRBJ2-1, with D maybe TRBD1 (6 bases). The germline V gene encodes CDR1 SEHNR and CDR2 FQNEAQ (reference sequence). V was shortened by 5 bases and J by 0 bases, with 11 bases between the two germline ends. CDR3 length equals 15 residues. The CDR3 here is CASSQDSRSYNEQFF. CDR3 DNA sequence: TGTGCCAGCAGCCAGGACAGCCGCTCCTACAATGAGCAGTTCTTC.

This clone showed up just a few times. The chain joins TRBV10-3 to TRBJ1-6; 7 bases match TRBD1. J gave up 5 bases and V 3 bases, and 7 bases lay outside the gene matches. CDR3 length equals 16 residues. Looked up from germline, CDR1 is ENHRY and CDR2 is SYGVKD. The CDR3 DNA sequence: TGTGCCATCAGTGACCTGGGGACAGCTAATAATTCACCCCTCCACTTT. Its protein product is CAISDLGTANNSPLHF.

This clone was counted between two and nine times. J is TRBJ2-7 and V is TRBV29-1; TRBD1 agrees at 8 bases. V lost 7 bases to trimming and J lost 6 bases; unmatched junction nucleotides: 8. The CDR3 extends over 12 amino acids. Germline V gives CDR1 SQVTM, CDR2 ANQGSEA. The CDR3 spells CSAGTGNSEQYF. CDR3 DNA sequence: TGCAGCGCCGGGACAGGAAACAGCGAGCAGTACTTC.

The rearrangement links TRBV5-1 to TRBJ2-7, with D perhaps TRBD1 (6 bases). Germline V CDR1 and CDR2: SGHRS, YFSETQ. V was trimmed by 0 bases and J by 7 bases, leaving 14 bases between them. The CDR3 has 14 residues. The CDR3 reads CASSLDRAPSEQYF. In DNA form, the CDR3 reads TGCGCCAGCAGCTTGGACAGGGCCCCTAGTGAGCAGTACTTC. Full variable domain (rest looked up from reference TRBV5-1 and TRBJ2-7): KAGVTQTPRYLIKTRGQQVTLSCSPISGHRSVSWYQQTPGQGLQFLFEYFSETQRNKGNFPGRFSGRQFSNSRSEMNVSTLELGDSALYLCASSLDRAPSEQYFGPGTRLTVT.